These T cell receptor beta chains were read from a single sample in a study of cytotoxic CD8 clonotypes in ibrutinib-treated CLL. Sequencing was performed with immunoSEQ multiplex PCR; in TCRdb, only in-frame clones are kept and a portion is missing. The sample holds some 29,000 clones, about three fifths seen once. Sequenced material: PBMCs, taken before ibrutinib treatment. These receptors were obtained from a human donor with chronic lymphocytic leukemia. Both conserved end residues are part of each CDR3. A D gene is named only where the DNA matches it firmly. The size field is filled for only some rows; it gives once, few, many or a size class.

D,J,V,size,CDR3,DNA
TRBD1,TRBJ2-7,TRBV7-9,.,CASSLGGAVTGGYF,TGTGCCAGCAGCTTAGGGGGAGCGGTGACAGGGGGTTACTTC
.,TRBJ2-3,TRBV5-4,few,CASSLGRQGSGTQYF,TGTGCCAGCAGCTTGGGAAGGCAGGGAAGTGGTACGCAGTATTTT
.,TRBJ1-4,TRBV7-2,few,CASSPSANEKLFF,TGTGCCAGCAGCCCCTCGGCTAATGAAAAACTGTTTTTT
.,TRBJ1-4,TRBV7-9,.,CASSPKGGELATNEKLFF,TGTGCCAGCAGCCCAAAAGGGGGGGAGCTTGCAACTAATGAAAAACTGTTTTTT
.,TRBJ1-1,TRBV10-2,.,CASRSNLNTEAFF,TGCGCCAGCAGGTCTAACCTAAACACTGAAGCTTTCTTT
.,TRBJ2-3,TRBV9,.,CASSGDRTSTDTQYF,TGTGCCAGCAGCGGAGACAGGACTAGCACAGATACGCAGTATTTT
.,TRBJ2-6,TRBV19,.,CASSIWDRSGANVLTF,TGTGCCAGTAGTATTTGGGATCGCTCTGGGGCCAACGTCCTGACTTTC
.,TRBJ1-3,TRBV7-2,.,CASSFVVTSSGNTIYF,TGTGCCAGCAGCTTTGTGGTCACAAGCTCTGGAAACACCATATATTTT
.,TRBJ1-2,TRBV4-1,.,CASSQGGGGPLMTGYTF,TGCGCCAGCAGCCAAGGAGGAGGAGGCCCCCTTATGACCGGCTACACCTTC
.,TRBJ2-7,TRBV7-9,.,CASSSEVRYEQYF,TGTGCCAGCAGCTCAGAAGTAAGGTACGAGCAGTACTTC
TRBD1,TRBJ1-6,TRBV6-6,.,CASSANDRVYNSPLHF,TGTGCCAGCAGTGCAAACGACAGGGTGTATAATTCACCCCTCCACTTT
.,TRBJ1-1,TRBV5-8,.,CASSLGREPDTEAFF,TGTGCCAGCAGCTTGGGCCGGGAGCCGGACACTGAAGCTTTCTTT
TRBD2,TRBJ2-5,TRBV5-3,.,CARSSISGGSQETQYF,TGTGCCAGAAGCTCCATTAGCGGGGGGTCCCAAGAGACCCAGTACTTC
TRBD1,TRBJ1-4,TRBV6-1,.,CASSEGAGTAHNEKLFF,TGTGCCAGCAGTGAAGGGGCGGGGACAGCCCATAATGAAAAACTGTTTTTT
.,TRBJ2-7,TRBV27,.,CASSSPTGTYEQYF,TGTGCCAGCAGTTCCCCGACTGGAACCTACGAGCAGTACTTC
.,TRBJ2-1,TRBV10-1,.,CASSENAGNLYNEQFF,TGCGCCAGCAGTGAGAATGCGGGAAACCTCTACAATGAGCAGTTCTTC
.,TRBJ1-3,TRBV6-5,medium-sized,CASSYSKGSGNTIYF,TGTGCCAGCAGTTACTCGAAAGGATCTGGAAACACCATATATTTT
TRBD1,TRBJ1-1,TRBV18,.,CASSPQGAAEAFF,TGTGCCAGCTCACCACAGGGGGCGGCTGAAGCTTTCTTT
.,TRBJ2-7,TRBV5-4,.,CASSPPGGNEQYF,TGTGCCAGCAGCCCTCCCGGAGGAAACGAGCAGTACTTC
.,TRBJ2-6,TRBV4-1,.,CASSQEGDGWGANVLTF,TGCGCCAGCAGCCAAGAGGGAGACGGGTGGGGGGCCAACGTCCTGACTTTC
TRBD1,TRBJ1-6,TRBV7-9,few,CASSSGQGGGNSPLHF,TGTGCCAGCAGCTCGGGACAGGGCGGGGGAAATTCACCCCTCCACTTT
.,TRBJ2-3,TRBV5-1,few,CASSLVVGIRTDTQYF,TGCGCCAGCAGCTTGGTTGTGGGGATTCGCACAGATACGCAGTATTTT
TRBD2,TRBJ2-2,TRBV19,.,CASSIERGSNTGELFF,TGTGCCAGTAGTATTGAGCGGGGCTCGAACACCGGGGAGCTGTTTTTT
TRBD1,TRBJ1-5,TRBV10-3,.,CAIRGASRDSHQPQHF,TGTGCCATCAGGGGGGCGTCCCGGGACAGTCATCAGCCCCAGCATTTT
TRBD1,TRBJ2-7,TRBV6-5,few,CASRPPGGAQYF,TGTGCCAGCAGGCCCCCAGGGGGCGCTCAGTACTTC
TRBD1,TRBJ1-2,TRBV7-8,.,CASSPFGTGLFGYTF,TGTGCCAGCAGCCCCTTCGGGACAGGGCTGTTTGGCTACACCTTC
TRBD1,TRBJ1-1,TRBV10-2,.,CASRVPRQGNTEAFF,TGCGCCAGCAGAGTGCCCCGACAGGGGAACACTGAAGCTTTCTTT
TRBD1,TRBJ2-4,TRBV27,.,CASRTGGVNIQYF,TGTGCCAGCAGAACAGGGGGCGTGAACATTCAGTACTTC
TRBD2,TRBJ2-3,TRBV2,.,CASTPSGMSTDTQYF,TGTGCCAGCACCCCAAGCGGGATGAGCACAGATACGCAGTATTTT
TRBD1,TRBJ2-7,TRBV11-1,.,CASSWDRVNEQYF,TGTGCCAGCAGCTGGGACAGGGTGAATGAGCAGTACTTC
.,TRBJ2-5,TRBV27,.,CASSDGAQETQYF,TGTGCCAGCAGCGATGGGGCCCAAGAGACCCAGTACTTC
TRBD1,TRBJ2-7,TRBV4-1,.,CASSQEVGRGSYEQYF,TGCGCCAGCAGCCAAGAGGTGGGCAGGGGGTCCTACGAGCAGTACTTC
TRBD1,TRBJ1-2,TRBV4-2,.,CASSQDRSWAGGTGYTF,TGTGCCAGCAGCCAAGATAGGAGTTGGGCAGGGGGCACTGGCTACACCTTC
.,TRBJ2-7,TRBV5-8,.,CASSPLFYEQYF,TGTGCCAGCAGCCCCCTCTTCTACGAGCAGTACTTC
TRBD1,TRBJ1-3,TRBV25-1,.,CASSATSGQVDGNTIYF,TGTGCCAGCAGTGCAACCTCGGGACAGGTGGACGGAAACACCATATATTTT
.,TRBJ1-1,TRBV11-3,.,CASSLDGREGNTEAFF,TGTGCCAGCAGCTTAGATGGTAGGGAGGGGAACACTGAAGCTTTCTTT
.,TRBJ1-5,TRBV21-1,few,CASRHNQPQHF,TGTGCCAGCAGGCACAATCAGCCCCAGCATTTT
.,TRBJ2-7,TRBV5-4,.,CASSLEDSNYEQYF,TGTGCCAGCAGCTTGGAAGACAGTAACTACGAGCAGTACTTC
TRBD1,TRBJ2-7,TRBV30,few,CAADRGYEQYF,TGTGCTGCGGACAGGGGCTACGAGCAGTACTTC
.,TRBJ2-5,TRBV7-6,.,CASSPDTRTRETQYF,TGTGCCAGCAGTCCGGACACACGAACACGGGAGACCCAGTACTTC
.,TRBJ1-5,TRBV7-8,.,CASSLAGGELSNQPQHF,TGTGCCAGCAGCTTAGCGGGGGGGGAATTGAGCAATCAGCCCCAGCATTTT
.,TRBJ1-2,TRBV20-1,.,CAGRSNYGYTF,TGCGCCGGACGGTCTAACTATGGCTACACCTTC
.,TRBJ2-3,TRBV9,.,CASSNTDTQYF,TGTGCCAGCAGCAACACAGATACGCAGTATTTT
.,TRBJ2-2,TRBV5-1,.,CASSFTGPGELFF,TGCGCCAGCAGCTTTACAGGACCCGGGGAGCTGTTTTTT
.,TRBJ1-2,TRBV7-2,.,CASSLAPFGQLYGYTF,TGTGCCAGCAGCTTAGCCCCCTTCGGACAGTTATATGGCTACACCTTC
TRBD1,TRBJ2-7,TRBV18,once,CASSPRQGVYEQYF,TGTGCCAGCTCACCAAGACAGGGGGTCTACGAGCAGTACTTC
TRBD1,TRBJ1-5,TRBV7-9,.,CASSAGTELYQPQHF,TGTGCCAGCAGCGCCGGGACAGAACTTTATCAGCCCCAGCATTTT
.,TRBJ2-1,TRBV5-1,.,CASSRLPDTPYNEQFF,TGCGCCAGCAGCCGCCTACCTGACACGCCATACAATGAGCAGTTCTTC
.,TRBJ2-6,TRBV6-1,few,CASSETESSGANVLTF,TGTGCCAGCAGTGAAACGGAGAGCTCTGGGGCCAACGTCCTGACTTTC
TRBD1,TRBJ2-7,TRBV7-9,once,CASSKGQGYEQYF,TGTGCCAGCAGCAAGGGACAGGGCTACGAGCAGTACTTC
.,TRBJ2-3,TRBV6-4,.,CASSETGDTDTQYF,TGTGCCAGCAGTGAAACCGGGGACACAGATACGCAGTATTTT
.,TRBJ2-7,TRBV5-6,.,CARPPYEQYF,TGTGCCAGGCCCCCCTACGAGCAGTACTTC
TRBD2,TRBJ2-1,TRBV5-1,few,CASSLVAGPNNEQFF,TGCGCCAGCAGCTTGGTAGCGGGACCTAACAATGAGCAGTTCTTC
.,TRBJ2-7,TRBV5-5,.,CASRRDWGSGYEQYF,TGTGCCAGCAGGCGCGATTGGGGCAGCGGCTACGAGCAGTACTTC
.,TRBJ1-2,TRBV6-5,.,CASSYSGAYGYTF,TGTGCCAGCAGTTACTCAGGAGCATATGGCTACACCTTC
.,TRBJ2-7,TRBV5-4,once,CASSSGDTPYEQYF,TGTGCCAGCAGTTCGGGAGATACACCCTACGAGCAGTACTTC
TRBD1,TRBJ1-5,TRBV23-1,.,CASSHLDRAWGNQPQHF,TGCGCCAGCAGTCACCTAGACAGGGCCTGGGGCAATCAGCCCCAGCATTTT